This T cell receptor beta chain came from a study of CD8+CD57+ T cells in acquired aplastic anemia. This CDR3 spans 13 amino acids. V lost 3 bases and J 3 bases, leaving 6 bases between the germline ends. Looked up from germline, CDR1 is WNHNN and CDR2 is SYGVQD (reference sequence). TCR beta VDJ combinations and CDR3 sequences were profiled from genomic DNA. A single record per CDR3 protein comes from TCRdb applying MiXCR to the reads. The sample consists of some 200,000 distinct CDR3 sequences, 30% to 40% of them appearing once. The genes are TRBV10-1 and TRBJ1-5; D ambiguous. Material: sorted CD4+, CD8+, or CD8+CD57+ T cells (not recorded which) from PBMCs. The source of this sequence is a human donor in good health, serving as a control. This chain's CDR3 is CASSDPNNQPQHF. The CDR3, as DNA: TGCGCCAGCAGTGATCCAAACAATCAGCCCCAGCATTTT.